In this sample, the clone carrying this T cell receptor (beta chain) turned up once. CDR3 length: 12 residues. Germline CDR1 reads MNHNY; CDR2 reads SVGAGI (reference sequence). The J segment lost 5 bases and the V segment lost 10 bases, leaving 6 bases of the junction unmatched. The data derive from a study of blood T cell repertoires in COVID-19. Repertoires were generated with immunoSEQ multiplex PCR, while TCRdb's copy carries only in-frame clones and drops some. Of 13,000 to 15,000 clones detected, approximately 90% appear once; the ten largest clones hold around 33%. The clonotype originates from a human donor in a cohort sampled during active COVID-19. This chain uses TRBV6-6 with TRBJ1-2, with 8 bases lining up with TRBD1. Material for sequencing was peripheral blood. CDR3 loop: CATPGQDYGYTF. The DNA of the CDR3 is TGTGCCACCCCGGGACAGGATTATGGCTACACCTTC.